This T cell receptor (beta chain) was recovered during a study of blood T cell repertoires in COVID-19. The ends lost 4 bases at V and 0 bases at J; junction bases unmatched: 10. In germline, CDR1 is SGHDN, CDR2 FVKESK. This CDR3 contains 17 residues. The assay was immunoSEQ multiplex PCR, and TCRdb's table has in-frame clones only and misses some. This sample has fewer than 200,000 clones, with around four fifths found just once. The sequence was collected from a woman in her forties or fifties who had recovered from COVID-19. Source material: PBMCs or T cells enriched from blood (not recorded which). The chain couples TRBV14 to TRBJ2-7; 9 bases line up with TRBD2. The CDR3, as DNA: TGTGCCAGCAGCCTTACCCCGAGCGGGAGGAGCTCCTACGAGCAGTACGTC. Translated, it gives CASSLTPSGRSSYEQYV.